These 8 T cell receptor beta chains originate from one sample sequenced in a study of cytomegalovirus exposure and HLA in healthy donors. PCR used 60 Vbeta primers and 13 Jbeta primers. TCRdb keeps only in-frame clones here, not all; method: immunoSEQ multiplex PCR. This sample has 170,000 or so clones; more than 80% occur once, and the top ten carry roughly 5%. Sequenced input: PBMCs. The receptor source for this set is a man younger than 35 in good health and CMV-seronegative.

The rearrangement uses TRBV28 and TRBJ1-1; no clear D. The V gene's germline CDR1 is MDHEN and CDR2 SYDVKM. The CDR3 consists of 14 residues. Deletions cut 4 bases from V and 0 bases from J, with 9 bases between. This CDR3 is CASSYHTMNTEAFF. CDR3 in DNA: TGTGCCAGCAGTTACCATACTATGAACACTGAAGCTTTCTTT.

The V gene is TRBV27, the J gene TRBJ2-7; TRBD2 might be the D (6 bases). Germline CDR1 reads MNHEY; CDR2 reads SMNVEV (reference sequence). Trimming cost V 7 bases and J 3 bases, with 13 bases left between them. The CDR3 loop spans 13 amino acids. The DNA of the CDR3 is TGTGCCAGCAAGGGAGCGGGCATCTACGAGCAGTACTTC. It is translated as CASKGAGIYEQYF.

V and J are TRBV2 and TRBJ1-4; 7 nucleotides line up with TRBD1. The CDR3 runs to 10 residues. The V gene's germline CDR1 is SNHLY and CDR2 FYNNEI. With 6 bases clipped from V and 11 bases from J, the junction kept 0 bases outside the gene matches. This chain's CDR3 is CASRTGKLFF. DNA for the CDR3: TGTGCCAGCAGGACAGGGAAACTGTTTTTT.

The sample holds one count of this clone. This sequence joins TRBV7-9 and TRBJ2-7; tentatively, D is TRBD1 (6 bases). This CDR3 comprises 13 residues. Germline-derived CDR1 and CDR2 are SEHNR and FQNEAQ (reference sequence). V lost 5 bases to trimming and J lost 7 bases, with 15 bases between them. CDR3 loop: CASSGRYREEQYF. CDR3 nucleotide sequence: TGTGCCAGCAGCGGTCGCTACAGGGAAGAGCAGTACTTC.

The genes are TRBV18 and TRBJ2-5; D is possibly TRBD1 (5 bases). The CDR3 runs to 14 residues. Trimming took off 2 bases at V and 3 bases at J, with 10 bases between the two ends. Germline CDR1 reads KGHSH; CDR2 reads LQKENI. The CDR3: CASSPFPREETQYF. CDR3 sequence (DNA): TGTGCCAGCTCACCATTCCCCAGGGAAGAGACCCAGTACTTC.

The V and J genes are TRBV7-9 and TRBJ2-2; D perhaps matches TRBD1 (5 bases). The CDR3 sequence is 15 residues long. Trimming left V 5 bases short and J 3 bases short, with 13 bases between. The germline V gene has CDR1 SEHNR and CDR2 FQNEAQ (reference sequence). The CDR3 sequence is CASSLDSPYTGELFF. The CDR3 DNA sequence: TGTGCCAGCAGCCTCGACAGTCCGTACACCGGGGAGCTGTTTTTT.

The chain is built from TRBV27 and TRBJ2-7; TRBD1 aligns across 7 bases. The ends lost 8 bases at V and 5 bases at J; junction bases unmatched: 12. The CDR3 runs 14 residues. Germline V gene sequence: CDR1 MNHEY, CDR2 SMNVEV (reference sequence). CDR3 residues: CASRALGQIHEQYF. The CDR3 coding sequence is TGTGCCAGCCGGGCTTTGGGACAGATTCACGAGCAGTACTTC.

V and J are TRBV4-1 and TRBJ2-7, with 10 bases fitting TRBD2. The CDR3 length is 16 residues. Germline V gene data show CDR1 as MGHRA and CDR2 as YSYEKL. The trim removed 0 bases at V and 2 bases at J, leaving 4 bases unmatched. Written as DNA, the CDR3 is TGCGCCAGCAGCCAAGAACGGACTAGCGGACCCTACGAGCAGTACTTC. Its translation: CASSQERTSGPYEQYF.